A selection of T cell receptor beta chains follows, all from one sample in a study of pediatric ulcerative colitis. The repertoire was sequenced with immunoSEQ multiplex PCR; TCRdb's copy has only in-frame clones and lacks some. The sample comprises about 32,000 clones, roughly four fifths of which are singletons, and over 3.5% rests with the top ten. The specimen sequenced was blood. All receptors derive from a boy younger than 18 with severe ulcerative colitis. Both conserved end residues are part of each CDR3. Fields, in order: clone size, J gene, D gene, V gene, CDR3 DNA, CDR3 protein. A D gene is named only where the DNA matches it firmly. Clone size is given for some rows only: seen once, a few or many times, or a class if the clone is expanded.

size: -
J: TRBJ2-1
D: -
V: TRBV4-3
DNA: TGCGCCAGCAGCCAAGATTTAGGAAGGAGGCAGTTCTTC
CDR3: CASSQDLGRRQFF

size: -
J: TRBJ1-5
D: -
V: TRBV6-5
DNA: TGTGCCAGCGGGGGGAACAATCAGCCCCAGCATTTT
CDR3: CASGGNNQPQHF

size: -
J: TRBJ1-1
D: TRBD1
V: TRBV19
DNA: TGTGCCAGTAGTATTTCGACAGGGGGGAACACTGAAGCTTTCTTT
CDR3: CASSISTGGNTEAFF

size: -
J: TRBJ1-2
D: -
V: TRBV5-6
DNA: TGTGCCAGCAGCTTGGGGGACCTTTCGGATGGCTACACCTTC
CDR3: CASSLGDLSDGYTF

size: -
J: TRBJ2-1
D: TRBD2
V: TRBV4-2
DNA: TGTGCCAGCAGCCAATCTATTAGCGGGGGTGGGGAGCAGTTCTTC
CDR3: CASSQSISGGGEQFF

size: -
J: TRBJ1-1
D: -
V: TRBV5-1
DNA: TGCGCCAGCAGCTTGGGGGGGACGTATGACACTGAAGCTTTCTTT
CDR3: CASSLGGTYDTEAFF

size: -
J: TRBJ2-1
D: TRBD2
V: TRBV4-2
DNA: TGTGCCAGCAGCCAAGAATTAGCGGGGGGCGGGAATGAGCAGTTCTTC
CDR3: CASSQELAGGGNEQFF

size: few
J: TRBJ1-1
D: TRBD1
V: TRBV27
DNA: TGTGCCAGCAGTAGAGGGACAGTAACTGAAGCTTTCTTT
CDR3: CASSRGTVTEAFF

size: -
J: TRBJ2-1
D: TRBD2
V: TRBV9
DNA: TGTGCCAGCAGCGGCCCTAGCGGGGTGTTTGGTGCTGAGCAGTTCTTC
CDR3: CASSGPSGVFGAEQFF

size: -
J: TRBJ1-1
D: -
V: TRBV2
DNA: TGTGCCAGCAGTGAAGAGACAGTGACTGAAGCTTTCTTT
CDR3: CASSEETVTEAFF

size: -
J: TRBJ2-7
D: TRBD1
V: TRBV7-2
DNA: TGTGCCAGCAGAAACAGGGGCCGTTCCTACGAGCAGTACTTC
CDR3: CASRNRGRSYEQYF

size: -
J: TRBJ1-1
D: -
V: TRBV28
DNA: TGTGCCAGCAGTTTAGGGGGGACGGGCACTGAAGCTTTCTTT
CDR3: CASSLGGTGTEAFF

size: -
J: TRBJ1-1
D: -
V: TRBV11-2
DNA: TGTGCCAGCAGCCGGAGCCAGCTTCGCACTGAAGCTTTCTTT
CDR3: CASSRSQLRTEAFF

size: -
J: TRBJ2-3
D: TRBD2
V: TRBV5-4
DNA: TGTGCCAGCAGAGTAAGCGGGGGGCAAGTAGATACGCAGTATTTT
CDR3: CASRVSGGQVDTQYF

size: -
J: TRBJ1-2
D: -
V: TRBV21-1
DNA: TGTGCCAGCAGCAATGTTCCAGGGGTGTCATCCTACGGCTACACCTTC
CDR3: CASSNVPGVSSYGYTF

size: -
J: TRBJ2-7
D: TRBD2
V: TRBV7-2
DNA: TGTGCCAGCGCAGCGGGGAGCTCCTACGAGCAGTACTTC
CDR3: CASAAGSSYEQYF

size: -
J: TRBJ2-2
D: TRBD1
V: TRBV7-3
DNA: TGTGCCAGCAGCTCAGAGACAGGGTCCAACACCGGGGAGCTGTTTTTT
CDR3: CASSSETGSNTGELFF

size: -
J: TRBJ2-1
D: -
V: TRBV13
DNA: TGTGCCAGCAGCGAATCAGGCCGAGCCTCATACAATGAGCAGTTCTTC
CDR3: CASSESGRASYNEQFF

size: -
J: TRBJ1-6
D: TRBD1
V: TRBV6-5
DNA: TGTGCCAGCAGTTACTCGAACCAGGGGGATTCACCCCTCCACTTT
CDR3: CASSYSNQGDSPLHF

size: -
J: TRBJ2-1
D: -
V: TRBV4-1
DNA: TGCGCCAGCAGCCCGATGAGATTTGTGCGCTCCTACAATGAGCAGTTCTTC
CDR3: CASSPMRFVRSYNEQFF

size: -
J: TRBJ2-3
D: TRBD2
V: TRBV6-5
DNA: TGTGCCAGCAGTTCCTTTGCGGGGGGGCCCACAGATACGCAGTATTTT
CDR3: CASSSFAGGPTDTQYF

size: -
J: TRBJ1-5
D: -
V: TRBV5-4
DNA: TGTGCCAGCAGCCGCGGATACTCAGGACTGAATCAGCCCCAGCATTTT
CDR3: CASSRGYSGLNQPQHF

size: once
J: TRBJ2-1
D: -
V: TRBV19
DNA: TGTGCCAGTAGTATCGGTGGGACTCGAAGAAATGAGCAGTTCTTC
CDR3: CASSIGGTRRNEQFF

size: -
J: TRBJ1-1
D: -
V: TRBV6-6
DNA: TGTGCCAGCAGTTACTCAAGTCTTGAAAACACTGAAGCTTTCTTT
CDR3: CASSYSSLENTEAFF

size: -
J: TRBJ2-2
D: -
V: TRBV28
DNA: TGTGCCAGCAGTTTGGGGCAGAACACCGGGGAGCTGTTTTTT
CDR3: CASSLGQNTGELFF

size: -
J: TRBJ2-7
D: -
V: TRBV7-2
DNA: TGTGCCAGCAGCCCTCAGGCATTACCTTCCTACGAGCAGTACTTC
CDR3: CASSPQALPSYEQYF

size: -
J: TRBJ1-2
D: TRBD1
V: TRBV2
DNA: TGTGCCACCCACGAAGACGACAGGGTGGGCTATGGCTACACCTTC
CDR3: CATHEDDRVGYGYTF

size: -
J: TRBJ1-5
D: -
V: TRBV6-6
DNA: TGTGCCAGCAGTCTGGACGGTTCTAGCAATCAGCCCCAGCATTTT
CDR3: CASSLDGSSNQPQHF

size: -
J: TRBJ2-7
D: -
V: TRBV6-1
DNA: TGTGCCAGCAGTGAAGCGAACCTCGGGCAGTACTTC
CDR3: CASSEANLGQYF

size: -
J: TRBJ1-2
D: -
V: TRBV4-1
DNA: TGCGCCAGCAGCCAAACCCGGGTTTCCTATGGCTACACCTTC
CDR3: CASSQTRVSYGYTF

size: -
J: TRBJ1-2
D: -
V: TRBV5-6
DNA: TGTGCCAGCGGCCTGGGGGGAAGAGGCTATGGCTACACCTTC
CDR3: CASGLGGRGYGYTF

size: -
J: TRBJ1-4
D: TRBD1
V: TRBV7-9
DNA: TGTGCCAGCAGCTTGGGCCAGGGACAGTACGAAAAACTGTTTTTT
CDR3: CASSLGQGQYEKLFF

size: -
J: TRBJ2-3
D: TRBD2
V: TRBV18
DNA: TGTGCCAGCTCCCCCGGGGGGGGCTCGAATACGCAGTATTTT
CDR3: CASSPGGGSNTQYF

size: -
J: TRBJ1-3
D: TRBD1
V: TRBV7-9
DNA: TGTGCCAGCAGCTTAAAGAGGGGGCTTGGAAACACCATATATTTT
CDR3: CASSLKRGLGNTIYF

size: -
J: TRBJ1-4
D: -
V: TRBV7-8
DNA: TGTGCCAGCAGCTTGGAAACGGCTTCAACTAATGAAAAACTGTTTTTT
CDR3: CASSLETASTNEKLFF

size: few
J: TRBJ1-4
D: -
V: TRBV2
DNA: TGTGCCAGCAATCGGAACCCGGGGGAAAAACTGTTTTTT
CDR3: CASNRNPGEKLFF

size: -
J: TRBJ1-4
D: -
V: TRBV5-1
DNA: TGCGCCAGCAGCTTGGCTTGGGGGGGTGAAAAACTGTTTTTT
CDR3: CASSLAWGGEKLFF

size: once
J: TRBJ1-2
D: -
V: TRBV18
DNA: TGTGCCAGCTCACCACCGGGACGGGAAAACTATGGCTACACCTTC
CDR3: CASSPPGRENYGYTF